The sequence of this T cell receptor beta chain was determined in a study of cytomegalovirus exposure and HLA in healthy donors. Study at large: Of a few hundred genotyped donors, more than 65% grouped in the Caucasian-associated ancestry cluster. Whole-study results and caveats: Among the most significant clusters, several appeared linked to common viral pathogens in a later analysis. The records held CMV serostatus as the only immune exposure information.

About this clone: Antigen specificity is unknown.

CDR1 KGHSH and CDR2 LQKENI come from the germline V gene. The CDR3 is 13 residues long. V was cut by 3 bases and J by 5 bases, with 10 bases left in between. Donors likely had unrecorded immune exposures despite being nominally healthy when sampled. With 60 Vbeta and 13 Jbeta primers, the PCR was carried out. Sequencing used immunoSEQ multiplex PCR; TCRdb keeps in-frame clones, though not all of them. The repertoire holds about 190,000 clones, with around 83% as singletons. The sample taken for sequencing was PBMCs. The chain joins TRBV18 to TRBJ1-2; weak D call: TRBD1 (5 bases). The receptor comes from a woman aged 40 to 49 in good health and CMV-seronegative. The CDR3 loop reads CASSPDNQYGYTF. The CDR3 bases are TGTGCCAGCTCACCGGACAACCAATATGGCTACACCTTC.